These T cell receptor beta chains were read from a single sample in a study of blood T cell repertoires in COVID-19. The assay was immunoSEQ multiplex PCR, and TCRdb's table has in-frame clones only and misses some. The data hold more than 250,000 clones, with roughly 90% observed a single time. Specimen: PBMCs or T cells enriched from blood (not recorded which). The receptors were sampled from a woman younger than 45 who had recovered from COVID-19. The CDR3 runs from the conserved cysteine through the conserved F or W.

v_gene,j_gene,len,CDR3aa
TRBV18,TRBJ2-3,15,CASSPGLAGADTQYF
TRBV3-1/TRBV3-2,TRBJ2-2,12,CASSLYTGELFF
TRBV3-1/TRBV3-2,TRBJ1-2,14,CASARGAANYGYTF
TRBV5-4,TRBJ2-7,16,CASSQGMTGSLYEQYF
TRBV20-1,TRBJ1-1,11,CSAREAVKAFF
TRBV12-3/TRBV12-4,TRBJ1-4,13,CASGTGREEKLFF
TRBV5-1,TRBJ1-1,16,CASRSQTGGAYTEAFF
TRBV29-1,TRBJ2-2,14,CSVGTASNTGELFF
TRBV6-2/TRBV6-3,TRBJ2-5,12,CASSVDQETQYF
TRBV28,TRBJ1-1,15,CASRSPQGKNTEAFF
TRBV7-8,TRBJ1-1,15,CASSLYGGLNTEAFF
TRBV6-5,TRBJ2-7,15,CASRPGTGSSYEQYF
TRBV6-4,TRBJ1-6,13,CASSEQAGSPLHF
TRBV7-6,TRBJ2-1,16,CASSLGPAGAYNEQFF
TRBV19,TRBJ1-6,15,CASSTVDRGGSPLHF
TRBV3-1/TRBV3-2,TRBJ1-2,13,CASSQGLQGGYTF
TRBV28,TRBJ1-4,15,CASRGLKRINEKLFF
TRBV7-2,TRBJ2-7,14,CASSPTGGIYEQYF
TRBV6-5,TRBJ1-6,14,CASTRTGVNSPLHF
TRBV4-1,TRBJ2-4,17,CASSQGETTGAKNIQYF
TRBV5-5,TRBJ1-2,16,CASSLRVPFPNYGYTF
TRBV28,TRBJ1-1,13,CASSTQMNTEAFF
TRBV27,TRBJ1-6,15,CASSTGVIGYSPLHF
TRBV7-3,TRBJ1-3,15,CASSPGQPSGNTIYF
TRBV5-5,TRBJ1-1,14,CASSLVARNTEAFF
TRBV4-3,TRBJ1-2,14,CASSQDLGGYGYTF
TRBV7-9,TRBJ1-2,16,CASSLSLPDSNYGYTF
TRBV4-3,TRBJ1-3,15,CASSQDRLSGNTIYF
TRBV29-1,TRBJ1-3,12,CSVRTAGNTIYF
TRBV6-5,TRBJ2-7,15,CASSRPRSGSYEQYF
TRBV30,TRBJ1-5,13,CAWSGTEGQPQHF
TRBV28,TRBJ2-7,16,CASSLWTSASSYEQYF
TRBV11-2,TRBJ2-7,14,CASSLDGGPYEQYF
TRBV28,TRBJ2-5,15,CASCGMAGLWETQYF
TRBV28,TRBJ2-6,16,CASTLAGAFGANVLTF
TRBV18,TRBJ2-1,16,CASSPPSGGSYNEQFF
TRBV3-1/TRBV3-2,TRBJ2-6,16,CASSQYGGFGANVLTF
TRBV6-2/TRBV6-3,TRBJ1-2,16,CASSQGQGAPVYGYTF
TRBV28,TRBJ1-5,15,CASSPPQGPDQPQHF
TRBV2,TRBJ1-1,13,CASSEIGGLEAFF
TRBV5-1,TRBJ2-7,16,CASSPSSERIFYEQYF
TRBV5-1,TRBJ2-1,15,CASSPLSGSYNEQFF
TRBV5-4,TRBJ2-1,15,CASSLSGGPYNEQFF
TRBV29-1,TRBJ1-2,12,CSVGSLTGGYTF
TRBV30,TRBJ1-6,14,CAWTVSSYNSPLHF